A selection of T cell receptor beta chains follows, all from one sample in a study of beta chain features in type 1 diabetes. Only in-frame clones appear in the TCRdb table, and some are missing; sequencing was by immunoSEQ multiplex PCR. The sample consists of hundreds of thousands of clones, about 14% of them appearing once. Sequenced: naive CD4+ T cells from blood. These receptors originate from a man between 18 and 29 years old with type 1 diabetes. CDR3s include the opening cysteine and the closing phenylalanine or tryptophan. D genes are given only for firm matches. Rows give clone size only sometimes, using once, few, many, or a class for an expanded clone.

D gene: NA
V gene: TRBV14
J gene: TRBJ1-5
CDR3 length: 13
clone size: NA
CDR3 DNA: TGTGCCAGCAGCTCGGGCTGGGATCAGCCCCAGCATTTT
CDR3 protein: CASSSGWDQPQHF

D gene: NA
V gene: TRBV7-9
J gene: TRBJ1-1
CDR3 length: 15
clone size: NA
CDR3 DNA: TGTGCCAGCAGCTTACGGACTCAAAACAACACTGAAGCTTTCTTT
CDR3 protein: CASSLRTQNNTEAFF

D gene: NA
V gene: TRBV25-1
J gene: TRBJ1-4
CDR3 length: 15
clone size: few
CDR3 DNA: TGTGCCAGCAGTGAATATTTCCTCAGCAATGAAAAACTGTTTTTT
CDR3 protein: CASSEYFLSNEKLFF

D gene: NA
V gene: TRBV27
J gene: TRBJ1-1
CDR3 length: 13
clone size: few
CDR3 DNA: TGTGCCAGCAGCTCCGCCGGGCGGAAAGAAGCTTTCTTT
CDR3 protein: CASSSAGRKEAFF

D gene: NA
V gene: TRBV9
J gene: TRBJ1-1
CDR3 length: 16
clone size: NA
CDR3 DNA: TGTGCCAGCAGCGTAGGCCCGGGTCCCATGAACACTGAAGCTTTCTTT
CDR3 protein: CASSVGPGPMNTEAFF

D gene: TRBD2
V gene: TRBV19
J gene: TRBJ2-1
CDR3 length: 15
clone size: few
CDR3 DNA: TGTGCCAGTAGTATCGGTGGGACTAGCCTAAATGAGCAGTTCTTC
CDR3 protein: CASSIGGTSLNEQFF

D gene: NA
V gene: TRBV2
J gene: TRBJ1-2
CDR3 length: 13
clone size: NA
CDR3 DNA: TGTGCCAGCAGTGTACAGGGAGACTATGGCTACACCTTC
CDR3 protein: CASSVQGDYGYTF

D gene: NA
V gene: TRBV28
J gene: TRBJ2-7
CDR3 length: 12
clone size: NA
CDR3 DNA: TGTGCCCTGGGGGAACCCCCCTACGAGCAGTACTTC
CDR3 protein: CALGEPPYEQYF

D gene: NA
V gene: TRBV5-1
J gene: TRBJ2-7
CDR3 length: 16
clone size: few
CDR3 DNA: TGCGCCAGCAGCTTCTATACGGGACCGAGGGATTACGAGCAGTACTTC
CDR3 protein: CASSFYTGPRDYEQYF

D gene: TRBD2
V gene: TRBV7-9
J gene: TRBJ2-5
CDR3 length: 16
clone size: few
CDR3 DNA: TGTGCCAGCAGGCCTACCACGGGACTAGGCCAAGAGACCCAGTACTTC
CDR3 protein: CASRPTTGLGQETQYF